What follows is one T cell receptor beta chain and its context. The data belong to a study of cytomegalovirus exposure and HLA in healthy donors. The V segment lost 7 bases and the J segment 4 bases; nucleotides outside the gene matches: 7. The CDR3 sequence is 13 residues long. Germline V lookup: CDR1 SGHRS, CDR2 YFSETQ. The primer mix had 60 Vbeta and 13 Jbeta primers. TCRdb's copy holds only in-frame clones and misses some; the assay was immunoSEQ multiplex PCR. The sample carries about 150,000 clones, roughly 80% recorded once. This chain joins TRBV5-1 and TRBJ1-1; TRBD1 matches at 7 bases. This clonotype originated in a middle-aged man in good health and CMV-seropositive. Sequenced input: PBMCs. The chain's CDR3 is CASGLDRATEAFF. The CDR3 DNA sequence: TGCGCCAGCGGACTCGACAGGGCCACTGAAGCTTTCTTT.